This T cell receptor beta chain was retrieved from a study of blood T cell repertoires in COVID-19 (dated by TCRdb to between 2020 and 2021). Background for the entire study: Samples covering the acute and convalescent phases of COVID-19 were provided by collaborators in the United States, Italy and Spain. The prospective study material was composed of cDNA or gDNA derived from T cells, B-cell-depleted T cells, or PBMCs. Subjects who had been exposed to COVID-19, were actively infected with it, or had recovered from it provided the deeply sampled blood TCRbeta repertoires that made up the dataset. Samples came from the ongoing ImmuneRACE study (first 160 participants) plus 1,254 subjects from 6 global collaborators. Sample metadata almost always included a de-identified subject ID, COVID-19 status, age in years and sex. HLA class I and class II types, where available, came from metadata supplied by the sample provider rather than from assay-based typing. A freely available public database, intended as a resource for researchers studying the immune response to SARS-CoV-2, is where the repertoires were released. The paper as a whole reports these results and caveats: How much clinical and demographic metadata was included differed by source and by participant, and the metadata was provided uncurated.

Germline trimming amounts to 7 bases on V and 4 bases on J, with 11 as the count of junction bases outside the gene matches. CDR1 and CDR2 are drawn from the germline V gene: SGHVS, FQNEAQ. There are 16 amino acids in the CDR3, from cysteine to phenylalanine inclusive. The DNA shown is the 48-base CDR3, in frame from base 1. Details on this clone: It lacks a known antigen. Per-nucleotide qualities are absent, and no much larger clonotype sits a single base away.

In the prospective study, participants were roughly 18 to 100 years old, resided in under 30 geographic areas of the United States, and were enrolled through a virtual design. Cohort assignment in the prospective study relied on participant-reported clinical history from a screening survey and a study questionnaire. Exposed participants had been in contact, within 2 weeks of entering the study, with a person who had a PCR-confirmed or clinician-diagnosed case of COVID-19. In the prospective study, whole blood, serum and a nasopharyngeal or oropharyngeal swab were collected from each participant by mobile phlebotomists. Participants in the prospective study had the option to provide additional blood draws and questionnaires over a roughly 2-month period. Blood samples from the prospective study were shipped frozen or at room temperature prior to DNA extraction. TCRbeta CDR3 regions were amplified from genomic DNA using the immunoSEQ Assay, a bias-controlled multiplex PCR. The study's processing was this. Within the assay, amplification of reference gene primers was used to estimate how many nucleated cells each sample contained. To quantify the absolute abundance of each unique TCRbeta CDR3 rearrangement, sequence reads were collapsed and filtered. Productive Simpson clonality was computed per sample as the square root of Simpson's diversity index over productive rearrangements. TCRdb's version of the immuneACCESS table is confined to in-frame rearrangements and falls short of the full clone set. An unresolved V gene accounts for under half of the shortfall where checked; the remainder is of unknown origin. V, J and clone size are those of that table, while D and trimming were read from the DNA. The sample table holds about 260,000 clones, of which 80% to 95% were seen once. Approximately 3% of the sample goes to the ten largest clones.

The specimen was PBMCs or T cells enriched from blood (not recorded which). This clonotype was obtained from a man between 35 and 55 years old who had been exposed to COVID-19. Rearrangement joined TRBV7-8 to TRBJ2-2, with TRBD2 identical over 8 junction bases. This receptor has the CDR3 CASMVAGTALTGELFF. The DNA sequence is as follows: TGTGCCAGCATGGTAGCGGGGACTGCACTCACCGGGGAGCTGTTTTTT. Here the CDR3 is joined to the reference TRBV7-8 and TRBJ2-2 genes, and the full variable domain is: GAGVSQSPRYKVAKRGQDVALRCDPISGHVSLFWYQQALGQGPEFLTYFQNEAQLDKSGLPSDRFFAERPEGSVSTLKIQRTQQEDSAVYLCASMVAGTALTGELFFGEGSRLTVL.